Listed below are T cell receptor beta chains from one sample, sequenced in a study of T cell responses to AZD1222 COVID-19 vaccine. Using immunoSEQ multiplex PCR, the repertoire was profiled, and TCRdb retains in-frame clones only, with some absent. The sample includes around 77,000 clones, around 86% of them seen just once. The sequencing used peripheral blood, collected on day 0 of AZD1222 vaccination. Receptors were obtained from an adult in good health. CDR3s include the opening cysteine and the closing phenylalanine or tryptophan. A D gene is named only where the DNA matches it firmly. Clone size is shown for a subset of rows, as once, few, many or a class of expanded clone.

v_call,d_call,clone_size,j_call,cdr3_nt,cdr3_aa
TRBV27,TRBD1,NA,TRBJ1-2,TGTGCCAGCAGTGCCGGGACAGGTTCTGGAGGCTACACCTTC,CASSAGTGSGGYTF
TRBV7-2,TRBD2,NA,TRBJ2-7,TGTGCCAGCAGCGAAGGGACTAGCGTAGGCGAGCAGTACTTC,CASSEGTSVGEQYF
TRBV28,NA,NA,TRBJ1-3,TGTGCCAGCAGCTGGGGGGACTCTGGAAACACCATATATTTT,CASSWGDSGNTIYF
TRBV3-1/TRBV3-2,NA,NA,TRBJ2-2,TGTGCCAGCAGCCAAGTCCCCCGGGTGGGGCTGTTTTTT,CASSQVPRVGLFF
TRBV6-5,TRBD1,NA,TRBJ2-7,TGTGCCAGCAGTCCCCAGGGGGTCTACGAGCAGTACTTC,CASSPQGVYEQYF
TRBV19,NA,once,TRBJ1-5,TGTGCCAGTAGGCCCTCGGGGCGGGTTAATCAGCCCCAGCATTTT,CASRPSGRVNQPQHF
TRBV6-1,NA,NA,TRBJ1-1,TGTGCCAGCAGTGAAGCCGCCGTTCTCGCTAGTACTGAAGCTTTCTTT,CASSEAAVLASTEAFF
TRBV14,NA,NA,TRBJ1-2,TGTGCCAGCAGCCACGGGCCGACGACATGGGGCTACACCTTC,CASSHGPTTWGYTF
TRBV9,NA,NA,TRBJ1-1,TGTGCCAGCAGCCCAACCCCCGGGGGCACTGAAGCTTTCTTT,CASSPTPGGTEAFF
TRBV30,TRBD1,NA,TRBJ1-2,TGTGCCTGGAGCAACTACAGGGGAGCTAACTATGGCTACACCTTC,CAWSNYRGANYGYTF
TRBV7-9,NA,NA,TRBJ2-5,TGTGCCAGCAGCCTCGGGGAAGTACCGTACCAAGAGACCCAGTACTTC,CASSLGEVPYQETQYF
TRBV9,TRBD1,NA,TRBJ2-2,TGTGCCAGCAGCCCCCGGACAGGGGTGCCCGGGGAGCTGTTTTTT,CASSPRTGVPGELFF
TRBV11-2,NA,NA,TRBJ2-7,TGTGCCAGCAGCTTAGATTACCTGGCACGCCGCTCCTACGAGCAGTACTTC,CASSLDYLARRSYEQYF
TRBV5-6,NA,few,TRBJ1-2,TGTGCCAGCAGCTTGGTAACTGGGTTTTATGGCTACACCTTC,CASSLVTGFYGYTF
TRBV7-3,NA,NA,TRBJ1-1,TGTGCCAGCAGCTTAGATGGTGCCCAGAACACTGAAGCTTTCTTT,CASSLDGAQNTEAFF